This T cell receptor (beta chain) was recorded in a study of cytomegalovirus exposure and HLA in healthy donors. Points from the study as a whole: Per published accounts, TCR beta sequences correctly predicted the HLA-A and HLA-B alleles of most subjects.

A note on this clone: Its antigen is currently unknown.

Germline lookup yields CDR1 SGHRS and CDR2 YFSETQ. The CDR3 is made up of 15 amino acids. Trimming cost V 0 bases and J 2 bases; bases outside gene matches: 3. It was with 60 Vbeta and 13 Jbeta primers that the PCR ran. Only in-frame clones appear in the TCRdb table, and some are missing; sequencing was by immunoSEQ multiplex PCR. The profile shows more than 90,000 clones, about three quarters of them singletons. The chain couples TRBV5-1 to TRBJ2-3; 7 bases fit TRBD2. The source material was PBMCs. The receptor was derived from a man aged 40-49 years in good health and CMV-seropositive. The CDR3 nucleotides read TGCGCCAGCAGCTTGGATGCGGGGGACACAGATACGCAGTATTTT. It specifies CASSLDAGDTDTQYF.